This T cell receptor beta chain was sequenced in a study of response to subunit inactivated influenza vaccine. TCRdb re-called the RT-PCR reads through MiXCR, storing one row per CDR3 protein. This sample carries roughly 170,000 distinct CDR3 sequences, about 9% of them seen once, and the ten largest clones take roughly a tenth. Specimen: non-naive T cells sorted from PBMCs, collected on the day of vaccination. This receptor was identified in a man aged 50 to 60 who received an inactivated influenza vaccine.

CDR3 DNA: TGTGCCAGTAGGAGAAGGGAATTAGGCTATGGCTACACCTTC. It yields the protein CASRRRELGYGYTF. The chain uses TRBV19 and TRBJ1-2; D unclear. The V end lost 6 bases, the J end lost 4 bases, and 15 bases lay between the germline ends. Looked up from germline, CDR1 is LNHDA and CDR2 is SQIVND (reference sequence). The length of the CDR3 is 14 residues.